A selection of T cell receptor beta chains follows, all from one sample in a study of identical twins. From the 5' RACE reads, TCRdb called clonotypes with MiXCR, one entry per CDR3 protein. The data hold roughly 220,000 distinct CDR3 sequences, with under 8.5% observed a single time. The sample also formed part of further work on T cells expressing NK-cell markers.

Input material: CD8+ T cells sorted from blood. These receptors came from a woman in her late teens or twenties in good health. The CDR3 runs from the conserved cysteine through the conserved F or W. Each record gives: D gene, J gene, clone size, V gene, CDR3 DNA, CDR3 protein. A D gene is named only where the DNA matches it firmly. Clone size is stated in some rows and not others, as once, few, many or a class when expanded.

>TRBD1|TRBJ2-7|few|TRBV7-9
TGTGCCAGCAGCTCAACTAGACCGGACAGGGAATACGAGCAGTACTTC
CASSSTRPDREYEQYF
>NA|TRBJ2-1|few|TRBV6-5
TGTGCCAGCAGTTACTCTGGGGGAGGCAATGAGCAGTTCTTC
CASSYSGGGNEQFF
>NA|TRBJ2-7|NA|TRBV11-3
TGTGCCAGCACCCCTCAAGGCAGCTACATCCAGTACGAGCAGTACTTC
CASTPQGSYIQYEQYF
>NA|TRBJ2-7|many|TRBV7-9
TGTGCCAGCAGCACTGCGGCGGGATTCTACGAGCAGTACTTC
CASSTAAGFYEQYF
>NA|TRBJ2-7|NA|TRBV11-2
TGTGCCAGCAGCCCGGGAGTTCCCTCCCACGAGCAGTACTTC
CASSPGVPSHEQYF
>NA|TRBJ2-1|few|TRBV7-9
TGTGCCAGCAGCTTAGTTGGGGCCCCACCCGAGCAGTTCTTC
CASSLVGAPPEQFF
>NA|TRBJ2-7|few|TRBV3-1
TGTGCCAGCAGCTACGGGGACGAGCAGTACTTC
CASSYGDEQYF
>NA|TRBJ1-6|few|TRBV27
TGTGCCAGCAGTCAATACAGGGACTATAATTCACCCCTCCACTTT
CASSQYRDYNSPLHF
>TRBD2|TRBJ2-1|few|TRBV20-1
TGCAGTGCTAGAGCTAGCGGGAGTTACAATGAGCAGTTCTTC
CSARASGSYNEQFF
>TRBD1|TRBJ1-4|few|TRBV7-9
TGTGCCAGCAGCCAGGGGGTAACTAATGAAAAACTGTTTTTT
CASSQGVTNEKLFF
>NA|TRBJ1-1|many|TRBV14
TGTGCCAGCAGCCAATCAGCTTACCTAATGAACACTGAAGCTTTCTTT
CASSQSAYLMNTEAFF
>TRBD1|TRBJ2-2|few|TRBV7-9
TGTGCCAGCAGCCTCCCCCCGGGACAGGGTGGCACCGGGGAGCTGTTTTTT
CASSLPPGQGGTGELFF
>NA|TRBJ2-1|NA|TRBV12-3/TRBV12-4
TGTGCCAGCAGTGCGCCGGGGGGCAGAAACAATGAGCAGTTCTTC
CASSAPGGRNNEQFF
>NA|TRBJ2-4|many|TRBV5-1
TGCGCCAGCAGCCGATGGGGAGCCAAAAACATTCAGTACTTC
CASSRWGAKNIQYF
>NA|TRBJ2-1|many|TRBV6-6
TGTGCCAGCAGTTATTGGAGGGGAGAGGAGCAGTTCTTC
CASSYWRGEEQFF
>NA|TRBJ1-5|few|TRBV2
TGTGCCAGCAGGCCGGGACAATCACAGCCCCAGCATTTT
CASRPGQSQPQHF
>TRBD2|TRBJ2-7|NA|TRBV28
TGTGCCAGCGCCTCAGCGGGGGTCAGCTACGAGCAGTACTTC
CASASAGVSYEQYF
>TRBD2|TRBJ2-2|few|TRBV6-5
TGTGCCAGCAGTTACTCTCCGGGAGGGACGAACACCGGGGAGCTGTTTTTT
CASSYSPGGTNTGELFF
>NA|TRBJ2-7|many|TRBV3-1
TGTGCCAGCAGCCAAGTCTCCTACGAGCAGTACTTC
CASSQVSYEQYF
>NA|TRBJ2-7|few|TRBV7-9
TGTGCCAGCAGTCATGACGGAACCTACGAGCAGTACTTC
CASSHDGTYEQYF
>TRBD1|TRBJ2-7|NA|TRBV6-2/TRBV6-3
TGTGCCAGCAGTAAGACAGGGGCCCTCTACGAGCAGTACTTC
CASSKTGALYEQYF
>NA|TRBJ2-7|few|TRBV7-2
TGTGCCAGCAGCCCGGACAGCTTCTACGAGCAGTACTTC
CASSPDSFYEQYF
>NA|TRBJ2-1|many|TRBV7-9
TGTGCCAGCAGCTTAGATACCTCGAGCTCCTACAATGAGCAGTTCTTC
CASSLDTSSSYNEQFF
>NA|TRBJ2-1|many|TRBV7-8
TGTGCCAGCAGCTTAGAGGACAGAGTGCAGTTCTTC
CASSLEDRVQFF
>NA|TRBJ2-7|few|TRBV6-1
TGTGCCAGCAGTGAAACGGCCGGCTACGAGCAGTACTTC
CASSETAGYEQYF
>NA|TRBJ2-5|NA|TRBV5-6
TGTGCCAGCAGCTTGAGCTTTAAGTACCAAGAGACCCAGTACTTC
CASSLSFKYQETQYF
>NA|TRBJ2-5|NA|TRBV27
TGTGCCAGCAGGCGGGACGACCAAGAGACCCAGTACTTC
CASRRDDQETQYF
>TRBD1|TRBJ1-2|few|TRBV27
TGTGCCAGCAGTTTAACCGGGACAGGCGGAACCTATGGCTACACCTTC
CASSLTGTGGTYGYTF
>TRBD1|TRBJ1-5|many|TRBV12-3/TRBV12-4
TGTGCCAGCAGTACAGGACAGGGTAGCAATCAGCCCCAGCATTTT
CASSTGQGSNQPQHF
>NA|TRBJ1-1|NA|TRBV12-3/TRBV12-4
TGTGCCAGCAGTTTGGTTTCACCGAACACTGAAGCTTTCTTT
CASSLVSPNTEAFF
>NA|TRBJ1-1|NA|TRBV6-5
TGTGCCAGCAGTTACTTTTTGGTAACTGAAGCTTTCTTT
CASSYFLVTEAFF
>NA|TRBJ2-7|few|TRBV10-3
TGTGCCATCAGTCAACAGGTCGAGAACGAGCAGTACTTC
CAISQQVENEQYF